This TCR beta chain was identified during a study of post-analysis software for immune sequencing data (dated by TCRdb to the mid-2010s). Regarding the study in general: Disease courses on record covered relapsing-remitting, secondary progressive and progressive-relapsing multiple sclerosis, though some patients had no subtype annotation. A subset of samples was prepared in parallel using single-end sample barcoding, then pooled and co-amplified after Illumina adapter ligation. Patient repertoires were compared against 10 to 12 previously published healthy control repertoires from donors aged roughly 6 to 26 years.

The paper's findings and limits, for the study overall: Several TRBV segments, including TRBV5-6, TRBV5-1 and TRBV20-1, were significantly more frequent in patients than controls. When samples were clustered directly using the F measure, samples prepared in the same batch co-clustered strongly, which prompted a batch-effect correction. Compared with controls, multiple sclerosis patients had significantly lower normalized Chao1 diversity, a finding suggesting substantial peripheral T-cell clonal expansion. The multiple sclerosis patient group was slightly younger than the control group.

A note on this clonotype: It has no known antigen specificity. No qualities accompany the bases; no much larger clone lies one base away.

Including cysteine and phenylalanine, the CDR3 has 14 amino acids. The retained sequence is limited to the CDR3, 42 bases, with the frame set at the first base. CDR1 and CDR2 were assigned from the germline V gene (reference sequence) as WNHNN and SYGVQD. V sheds 2 bases and J sheds 4 bases, leaving 10 bases between their ends. To demonstrate the VDJtools post-analysis software, the study profiled TCR beta repertoires from the peripheral blood of about 13 young patients with multiple sclerosis. The multiple sclerosis patients were children and adolescents between about 6 and 16 years of age. Library creation used PCR. The instrument given in TCRdb is Illumina HiSeq 2500. Unique molecular identifiers were incorporated into TCR beta cDNA libraries to reduce PCR and sequencing biases. About 500,000 cDNA molecules were obtained for every 1 to 10 million input T cells, so each molecule roughly corresponded to one T cell. The same protocol used for the earlier healthy control dataset was applied to prepare and sequence the patient libraries. Within a given batch, samples were prepared together, multiplexed and sequenced on the same HiSeq lane. The authors' analysis ran thus. Raw barcoded reads were processed with MIGEC, discarding single-read molecular identifier groups before consensus assembly and CDR3 extraction. VDJtools was used for post-analysis of the clonotype tables, and diversity was normalized by down-sampling every dataset to the size of the smallest sample. Repertoire overlap clustering matched CDR3 amino acid but not nucleotide sequences to correct batch-related cross-sample contamination. The public reads were run again by TCRdb, first through fastp at Q25 and then through MiXCR, and only productive beta chains were kept. CDR3 protein sequences are deduplicated, and each keeps its most common genes and DNA. Clone size and V and J calls follow TCRdb, not the original study. Present in this sample are approximately 770,000 distinct CDR3 sequences, roughly 50% of which were seen just once. The ten top clones hold around 4.7% of the sample.

The sample was blood. The chain links TRBV10-1 with TRBJ2-3; the D gene assignment is ambiguous. This clonotype originated in a girl under 18 with multiple sclerosis. DNA sequence: TGCGCCAGCAGTGAGAAGCCCTCGTCAGATACGCAGTATTTT. Its translation is CASSEKPSSDTQYF.